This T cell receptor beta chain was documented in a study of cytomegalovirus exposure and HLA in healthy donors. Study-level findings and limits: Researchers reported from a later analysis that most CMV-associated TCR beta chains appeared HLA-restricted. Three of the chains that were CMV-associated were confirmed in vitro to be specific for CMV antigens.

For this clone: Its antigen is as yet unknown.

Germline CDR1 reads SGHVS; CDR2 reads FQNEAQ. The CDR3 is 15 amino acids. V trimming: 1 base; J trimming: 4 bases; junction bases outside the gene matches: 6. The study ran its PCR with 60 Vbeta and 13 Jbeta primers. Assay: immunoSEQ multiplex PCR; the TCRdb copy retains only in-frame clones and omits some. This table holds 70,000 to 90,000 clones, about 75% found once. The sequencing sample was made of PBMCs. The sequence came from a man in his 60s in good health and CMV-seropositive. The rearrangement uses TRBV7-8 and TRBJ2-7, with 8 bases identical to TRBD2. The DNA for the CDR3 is TGTGCCAGCAGCTTAGTAACTAGCGGAGTGTACGAGCAGTACTTC. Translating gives CASSLVTSGVYEQYF.